This T cell receptor beta chain was obtained from a study of T cells in Graves' hyperthyroidism and ophthalmopathy (dated by TCRdb to between 2018 and 2020). Background on the whole study: Peripheral blood was sampled at the time of initial diagnosis, prior to any treatment. To identify distinguishing TCR V-J signatures, a discovery cohort of some 100 patients was used, comprising roughly 45 with Graves' ophthalmopathy and 57 with stable Graves' hyperthyroidism. Prospective prediction of ophthalmopathy was tested in an independent validation cohort of approximately 19 hyperthyroidism patients and 15 to 17 patients who later progressed to ophthalmopathy. The 75 to 100 discovery patients were randomly divided into training and test sets at a 7:3 ratio. Thyroid tissue and blood T-cell repertoires from six or seven Graves' hyperthyroidism patients were also compared in the study. Once sampling was done, hyperthyroidism patients were given methimazole at a starting dose of 30 mg daily, whereas ophthalmopathy patients were given high-dose intravenous methylprednisolone. TCR Vbeta CDR3 sequencing of 135 peripheral blood samples (roughly 41 ophthalmopathy, 75 hyperthyroidism and approximately 17 progressor patients) is reported in the paper.

The study at large found these results: No statistical method was used to set the sample size in advance, and investigators knew the group allocation. Most expanded thyroid clonotypes (frequency above 0.001) were also detected in blood, a finding suggesting that blood repertoires may reflect thyroid immune responses. A 13 V-J signature model separated ophthalmopathy from stable hyperthyroidism, with 87.88% sensitivity and 81.08% specificity in cross-validation and 80%/75% in testing. In validation, the model predicted progression to ophthalmopathy with over 65% sensitivity and approximately 78% specificity, a median of about 6 months before onset.

CDR3 length: 14 amino acids, cysteine to phenylalanine. The kept DNA is CDR3 alone, 42 bases in frame from the first base. From a lookup of the germline V gene, CDR1 and CDR2 are SGHRS and YFSETQ. Cut back by 0 bases and 3 bases, the V and J ends lie 8 bases apart. A note on this clonotype: Its antigen is still unknown. No base quality values were provided; no much bigger clone lies one nucleotide off.

A patient counted as having stable Graves' hyperthyroidism if no progression to ophthalmopathy occurred over 18 months of follow-up. Hyperthyroidism patients were aged 18 to 65 years and newly diagnosed, with disease duration of less than 2 months. Any patient with an uncontrolled infection, another autoimmune disease, pregnancy or lactation was excluded. Clinical symptoms, serum thyroxine and TRAb, thyroid ultrasound, and orbital computed tomography formed the basis for the diagnoses. Ficoll-Paque density gradient centrifugation was used to isolate PBMCs from around 10 ml of fresh peripheral blood. Total RNA was extracted using Trizol reagent, and RNA quality was assessed on an Agilent 2100 Bioanalyzer. Amplification of TCR beta CDR3 regions was carried out from RNA transcripts. For the first round of RT-PCR on the TCR CDR3, the HTBI primer set was used together with the Qiagen OneStep RT-PCR kit. The libraries were constructed in a second round of multiplex PCR and then size-selected and purified. Sequencing of the libraries was done on an Illumina HiSeq2000 using paired-end 100 bp reads. The authors' pipeline ran thus. SOAPnuke was used to process the raw data, with reads discarded if the reads contained adapters or uncalled bases, had a mean Phred below 15, or lacked an exact constant-primer or identifier match. COPE v1.2.5 was used to merge the high-quality paired reads, and each unique nucleotide sequence was defined as a clonotype. Clonotypes were aligned to IMGT TRBV, TRBD and TRBJ reference segments using MiTCR v1.1. Analysis was restricted to V-J combinations with a frequency above 0.0001, which covered 99.2% of repertoires. A TCS score was defined as the ratio of F50 (clonal expansion) to E x V (chaos), with BLOSUM62-based TCRdist applied between CDR3 peptides within each V-J. Welch's t-statistics and random forest reduced around 510 V-J features to 10 to 15, which were used in a naive Bayes classifier (R e1071). TCRdb applied fastp at Q25 and MiXCR to the public reads, then kept only in-frame beta chains. Duplicate CDR3 protein sequences are folded into a single record with the most common DNA and genes. It is TCRdb's table, rather than the study itself, that gives the V and J calls and clone size. The table for this sample lists 200,000 to 250,000 distinct CDR3 sequences; roughly 17% of them were counted only once. The top ten clones comprise roughly 55% of the sample.

The chain is encoded by TRBV5-1 joined to TRBJ2-3; a tentative D call is TRBD2 (5 bases match). The clonotype was recovered from a woman aged 45-65 years with Graves' hyperthyroidism. Sequences were obtained from blood. The CDR3 protein: CASSLETRTDTQYF. In nucleotide form, the sequence is TGCGCCAGCAGCTTGGAAACTAGAACAGATACGCAGTATTTT.